A selection of T cell receptor beta chains follows, all from one sample in a study of shared clonotypes between healthy human individuals. Clones were sequenced by immunoSEQ multiplex PCR, and TCRdb holds only the in-frame ones, with some missing. The data show about 2.1 million clones, about 92% seen once. Sequencing was carried out using naive CD8+ T cells from PBMCs. These receptors all come from a man aged 18 to 30 in good health. Some clones in this sample may be carry-over from other donors' samples. Both conserved end residues are part of each CDR3. Size is stated for part of the rows, as once, few or many counts, or as a class when the clone is expanded.

>.|TRBJ2-7|TRBV7-2
CASSQPGNSYEQYF
>once|TRBJ1-5|TRBV28
CASSFETGNQPQHF
>.|TRBJ2-1|TRBV5-6
CASSDGLAGAYNEQFF
>.|TRBJ2-7|TRBV5-1
CASSLTGTSGYEQYF
>.|TRBJ1-4|TRBV5-4
CASSPDRGGEKLFF
>.|TRBJ2-3|TRBV7-9
CASSLGVGNTDTQYF
>.|TRBJ2-7|TRBV19
CASSTLRGSEQYF
>.|TRBJ1-1|TRBV7-9
CASRLQGITEAFF
>.|TRBJ2-7|TRBV14
CASSQGYAIDEQYF
>.|TRBJ2-6|TRBV7-9
CASTYDVTLANVLTF
>.|TRBJ2-1|TRBV27
CASSFAGNWNEQFF
>.|TRBJ2-3|TRBV5-6
CASSLDSDTQYF
>.|TRBJ1-1|TRBV27
CASSSTGLTRFNTEAFF
>.|TRBJ2-5|TRBV10-3
CAITRGGQETQYF
>.|TRBJ1-2|TRBV28
CASSLLGFQYGYTF
>.|TRBJ2-7|TRBV5-6
CASSLAVRDEQYF
>.|TRBJ2-7|TRBV27
CASSLSGQGTYEQYF
>.|.|TRBV30
CACSGTGPYEQYF
>.|TRBJ2-5|TRBV6-4
CASSDNSPLTAGPETQYF
>.|TRBJ2-3|TRBV5-1
CASSPGLAGAPDTQYF
>.|TRBJ2-1|TRBV14
CASSLVGAGEGEQFF
>.|TRBJ2-5|TRBV7-3
CASSTGTAGQETQYF
>once|TRBJ1-2|TRBV7-9
CASSFPQGYGYTF
>.|TRBJ2-2|TRBV28
CASSFQRGRERSGELFF
>once|TRBJ2-5|TRBV29-1
CSVEDPMVGQGGETQYF
>.|TRBJ2-1|TRBV9
CASSVVGERYNEQFF
>.|TRBJ1-4|TRBV6-1
CASSTGLDGEKLFF
>once|TRBJ2-1|TRBV10-2
CASRDYKGNEQFF
>.|TRBJ1-2|TRBV10-3
CAISDPERGQGYTF
>.|TRBJ2-5|TRBV4-2
CASSQEEGLARETQYF
>.|TRBJ2-3|TRBV11-2
CASSSRSGDLGTSTDTQYF
>.|TRBJ2-7|TRBV4-1
CASSQGPGYEQYF
>.|TRBJ1-5|TRBV28
CASSYGTAMAQHF
>.|TRBJ1-1|TRBV30
CAWTVGNTEAFF
>.|TRBJ2-1|TRBV11-2
CASSSRLAGASYNEQFF
>.|TRBJ1-1|TRBV7-7
CASSLMGRTEAFF
>.|TRBJ2-5|TRBV27
CASSLLTGERGETQYF